There are a few counts of the clone carrying this TCR beta chain. These data originate in a study of patients and donors after allogeneic stem cell transplantation. A single record per CDR3 protein comes from TCRdb applying MiXCR to the RT-PCR reads. Here the sample spans a few hundred thousand distinct CDR3 sequences, less than 50% being singletons. This CDR3 comprises 13 residues. V was shortened by 4 bases and J by 7 bases, with 13 bases between the two germline ends. The chain joins TRBV12-3 or TRBV12-4 to TRBJ1-2; tentative D call: TRBD1 (5 bases). Sequences were obtained from blood, either unsorted or a sorted T cell fraction (not recorded which). This clonotype originated in a human donor who was either an allogeneic HSCT recipient or a stem cell or donor lymphocyte infusion donor (not recorded which). It is not recorded whose cells these are; they may come from a transplant donor. CDR3 in DNA: TGTGCCAGCAGTTCCTCAGGGTTTGGTGGCTACACCTTC. This codes for CASSSSGFGGYTF.